These T cell receptor beta chains were read from a single sample in a study of radiation and T cells in renal cell carcinoma. Some clones are missing from TCRdb's copy, which holds only in-frame ones; the method was immunoSEQ multiplex PCR. The sample yields over 90,000 clones, 80% to 90% seen once. Sequencing used blood, obtained from a patient whose treatment included radiotherapy and nephrectomy. Every receptor here comes from a man aged 60 to 69 with renal cell carcinoma. The CDR3 runs from the conserved cysteine through the conserved F or W. D genes are given only for firm matches. For some rows the clone size is stated as once, few or many, or as a class when expanded; others skip it.

D	length	V	size	J	DNA	CDR3
-	17	TRBV10-3	-	TRBJ2-1	TGTGCCATCAGTGATCCGACTAGAAGGGTCCCATACAATGAGCAGTTCTTC	CAISDPTRRVPYNEQFF
-	13	TRBV6-5	-	TRBJ1-1	TGTGCCAGCAGCACACACCCAACCACTGAAGCTTTCTTT	CASSTHPTTEAFF
-	13	TRBV27	-	TRBJ2-1	TGTGCCAGCAGTTTCCAGCGGAGGGATGAGCAGTTCTTC	CASSFQRRDEQFF
TRBD2	15	TRBV30	-	TRBJ2-7	TGTGCCTGGAGTGTAAAGCGGAACTACCGGGAGGTCGAGTACTTC	CAWSVKRNYREVEYF
-	14	TRBV5-1	-	TRBJ2-2	TGCGCCAGCAGCTTCGATTGGGGTGCCGGGGAGCTGTTTTTT	CASSFDWGAGELFF
TRBD1	14	TRBV28	-	TRBJ2-5	TGTGCCAGCAGCATTGGACAGGTCCAAGAGACCCAGTACTTC	CASSIGQVQETQYF
TRBD2	17	TRBV27	-	TRBJ2-7	TGTGCCAGCATGGGACTAGCGGGAGGCCCGGTACTCTACGAGCAGTACTTC	CASMGLAGGPVLYEQYF
-	15	TRBV7-2	-	TRBJ1-5	TGTGCCAGCAGCTTAAGGCAGGGTAGCAATCAGCCCCAGCATTTT	CASSLRQGSNQPQHF
-	14	TRBV18	-	TRBJ2-1	TGTGCCAGCTCACCACCCGGGGCTTACAATGAGCAGTTCTTC	CASSPPGAYNEQFF
-	16	TRBV2	-	TRBJ2-3	TGTGCCAGCAGCCTACAGGGTCTGGGAACTTCAGATACGCAGTATTTT	CASSLQGLGTSDTQYF
TRBD1	14	TRBV5-4	-	TRBJ2-3	TGTGCCAGCAGCCGGGACAGGGGAACAGATACGCAGTATTTT	CASSRDRGTDTQYF
TRBD1	15	TRBV7-2	-	TRBJ2-5	TGTGCCAGCAGCTACCCGACAGGGTATGCGGAGACCCAGTACTTC	CASSYPTGYAETQYF
TRBD1	14	TRBV7-8	-	TRBJ2-7	TGTGCCAGCAGCTTTGGGGACAGTCGCTACGAGCAGTACTTC	CASSFGDSRYEQYF
-	12	TRBV6-1	-	TRBJ1-2	TGTGCCAGCAACCAAAGGGGGTATGGCTACACCTTC	CASNQRGYGYTF
-	12	TRBV25-1	many	TRBJ1-2	TGTGCCAGCCCGGGGGTATTCTATGGCTACACCTTC	CASPGVFYGYTF
TRBD2	15	TRBV5-1	-	TRBJ2-7	TGCGCCAGCAGCTTGGAGGGCGGGAGCTCCTACGAGCAGTACTTC	CASSLEGGSSYEQYF
-	14	TRBV6-1	-	TRBJ2-7	TGTGCCAGCAGTGAAGGCAGGGGTTACTACGAGCAGTACTTC	CASSEGRGYYEQYF
-	13	TRBV15	-	TRBJ1-2	TGTGCCACCAGCAGTTTTTCAGGGGAAGGCTACACCTTC	CATSSFSGEGYTF
-	13	TRBV29-1	-	TRBJ2-5	TGCAGCGTTCTTAAGCGAGAGCAAGAGACCCAGTACTTC	CSVLKREQETQYF
TRBD2	14	TRBV28	-	TRBJ2-1	TGTGCCAGCAGATCTAGCGGGGATAACAATGAGCAGTTCTTC	CASRSSGDNNEQFF
-	13	TRBV27	-	TRBJ2-7	TGTGCCAGCAGTTTGGGCAGTCCCTACGAGCAGTACTTC	CASSLGSPYEQYF
TRBD1	13	TRBV10-3	-	TRBJ2-5	TGTGCCATCAGTCGGGACAGGGAAGAGACCCAGTACTTC	CAISRDREETQYF
-	14	TRBV4-1	-	TRBJ2-7	TGCGCCAGCAGCGACGGGATGAGAACCTACGAGCAGTACTTC	CASSDGMRTYEQYF
TRBD1	14	TRBV4-3	-	TRBJ2-7	TGCGCCAGCAGCTCCCGGGACAGGGTCTACGAGCAGTACTTC	CASSSRDRVYEQYF
-	14	TRBV27	once	TRBJ2-3	TGTGCCAGCAGTCCCCTCATTCTCACAGATACGCAGTATTTT	CASSPLILTDTQYF
TRBD1	16	TRBV7-9	-	TRBJ2-7	TGTGCCAGCAGCTTGATTTCCGGGACAGGGCGTAGCGAGCAGTACTTC	CASSLISGTGRSEQYF
TRBD2	15	TRBV7-9	-	TRBJ2-1	TGTGCCAGCAGCTACGGGACTAGCGGGCTCAATGAGCAGTTCTTC	CASSYGTSGLNEQFF
TRBD1	13	TRBV6-4	-	TRBJ1-4	TGTGCCAGCAGTGACCGGACAGGTGGAAAACTGTTTTTT	CASSDRTGGKLFF
-	15	TRBV28	-	TRBJ2-7	TGTGCCAGCAGTTGGAGACCAGCGTACCCTCCCGAGCAGTACTTC	CASSWRPAYPPEQYF
TRBD2	18	TRBV12-5	-	TRBJ2-7	TGTGCTAGTGGTTTGGTAGTCTCGAGCGGGAGTTTCTTCAACGAGCAGTACTTC	CASGLVVSSGSFFNEQYF
-	17	TRBV5-1	-	TRBJ2-5	TGCGCCAGCAGCTTGTTTCGGGGTGGCCTGTCTCAAGAGACCCAGTACTTC	CASSLFRGGLSQETQYF
TRBD2	16	TRBV4-1	-	TRBJ2-3	TGCGCCAGCAGCCAAGAACTAGCGGCGCCCGAAGATACGCAGTATTTT	CASSQELAAPEDTQYF
-	14	TRBV7-6	-	TRBJ1-3	TGTGCCAGCAGCTTAGTAGGGGACGGAAACACCATATATTTT	CASSLVGDGNTIYF